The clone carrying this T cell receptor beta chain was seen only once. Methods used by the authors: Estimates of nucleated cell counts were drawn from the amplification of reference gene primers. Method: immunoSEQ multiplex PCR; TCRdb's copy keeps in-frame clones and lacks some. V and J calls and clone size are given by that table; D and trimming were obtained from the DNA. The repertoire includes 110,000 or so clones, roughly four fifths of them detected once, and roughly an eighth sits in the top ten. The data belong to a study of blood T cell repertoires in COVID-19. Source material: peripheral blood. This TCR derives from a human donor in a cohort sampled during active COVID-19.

CDR3 coding DNA: TGCGCCAGCAGCTTGCTCCGGACAGGCAGCCAGAACACCGGGGAGCTGTTTTTT. Protein product: CASSLLRTGSQNTGELFF. The chain recombines TRBV5-1 with TRBJ2-2; TRBD1 aligns across 7 bases. Germline V gives CDR1 SGHRS, CDR2 YFSETQ. Trimming at V came to 1 base and at J to 1 base, leaving 10 bases not matched to a gene. CDR3 length: 18 residues.